This TCR beta chain appears in the sequencing data of a study of T cells in Graves' hyperthyroidism and ophthalmopathy. TCR beta CDR3 regions were amplified from RNA. First-round RT-PCR with HTBI primers amplified the TCR CDR3 region. From the multiplex PCR reads, TCRdb called clonotypes with MiXCR, one entry per CDR3 protein. The repertoire holds a few hundred thousand distinct CDR3 sequences, about 16% seen once, with approximately 19% in the top ten. The V end lost 0 bases, the J end lost 5 bases, and 10 bases lay between the germline ends. The CDR3 totals 13 residues. Germline CDR1 DFQATT, CDR2 SNEGSKA (reference sequence).

The sequence derives from a woman aged 55-69 years with Graves' ophthalmopathy. The chain uses TRBV20-1 and TRBJ2-5; D is tentatively TRBD1 or TRBD2 (6 bases each). The source material was blood. The CDR3 protein is CSARDLGGETQYF. The CDR3 DNA follows: TGCAGTGCTAGAGATCTAGGGGGGGAGACCCAGTACTTC.